One sample yielded the 31 T cell receptor beta chains listed below, sequenced in a study of T cells in women clearing cervical HPV infection. Using immunoSEQ multiplex PCR, the repertoire was profiled, and TCRdb retains in-frame clones only, with some absent. The ten most abundant clones cover more than 4% of a sample with fewer than 35,000 clones. The sample taken for sequencing was blood buffy coat. The source of these receptors is a woman between 18 and 75 years old with a cervical HPV16 infection that either progressed to CIN3+ or cleared (not recorded which).

Worth noting for this clone: The read stops 3 residues short of the end of the CDR3; the missing end is completed from the germline J gene. The chain carries TRBV11-2 and TRBJ2-7, with 7 nucleotides matching TRBD1. This CDR3 has 15 amino acids. Germline V CDR1 and CDR2: SGHAT, FQNNGV. The junction had 9 bases not matched to a gene; V was cut back by 3 bases and J by 4 bases. The sequenced CDR3 bases are TGTGCCAGCAGCTTGGCCGGGACAGATTATTACGAG. Residues: CASSLAGTDYYE. The entire CDR3 sequence reads CASSLAGTDYYEQYF.

About this clone itself: From the germline J gene comes the end of the CDR3, since the read stops 3 residues before it. The genes are TRBV5-5 and TRBJ2-7; TRBD1 matches 11 bases. With V trimmed by 2 bases and J by 6 bases, 4 bases remained unmatched. From germline, CDR1 is SGHKS and CDR2 YYEKEE (reference sequence). The CDR3 is 14 residues long. Incomplete CDR3 DNA: TGTGCCAGCAGCTTACCGGGACAGGGGGTCGAG. Amino acid sequence: CASSLPGQGVE. The entire CDR3 protein is CASSLPGQGVEQYF. The whole variable domain, remainder taken from reference TRBV5-5 and TRBJ2-7, is DAGVTQSPTHLIKTRGQQVTLRCSPISGHKSVSWYQQVLGQGPQFIFQYYEKEERGRGNFPDRFSARQFPNYSSELNVNALLLGDSALYLCASSLPGQGVEQYFGPGTRLTVT.

The CDR3 loop reads CASSQLSTEAFF. Incomplete CDR3 DNA: TGCGCCAGCAGCCAATTGTCTACTGAA. The rearrangement uses TRBV4-1 and TRBJ1-1; D unclear. The observed sequence ends 3 residues before the CDR3 terminus, with the missing tail filled in from the germline J gene. V lost 2 bases to trimming and J lost 5 bases, with 6 bases between them. Looked up from germline, CDR1 is MGHRA and CDR2 is YSYEKL. The CDR3 runs 12 residues.

About this clone itself: The observed sequence ends 3 residues before the CDR3 terminus, with the missing tail filled in from the germline J gene. V usage is TRBV5-1 and J usage is TRBJ2-2; 10 bases match TRBD1. CDR1 is SGHRS and CDR2 is YFSETQ in the germline V gene. The CDR3 is 18 amino acids. CDR3 amino acids: CASSFRGQGLSGANVLFF. The sequenced part of the CDR3 DNA is TGCGCCAGCAGCTTTAGGGGACAGGGGTTATCCGGGGCCAACGTG.

Notes on this clone: The sequenced fragment ends 3 residues before the CDR3 boundary, so the rest is inferred from the germline J gene. V is TRBV19 and J is TRBJ2-7, with D tentatively TRBD1 (7 bases). V dropped 5 bases and J dropped 4 bases, with 15 bases sitting between them. The germline CDR1 and CDR2 sequences are LNHDA and SQIVND (reference sequence). This CDR3 comprises 14 residues. The chain's CDR3 is CASSLRGTEYEQYF. CDR3 bases read: TGTGCCAGTAGTCTCAGGGGGACTGAGTACGAG. Based on the CDR3 plus reference TRBV19 and TRBJ2-7, the full variable domain is DGGITQSPKYLFRKEGQNVTLSCEQNLNHDAMYWYRQDPGQGLRLIYYSQIVNDFQKGDIAEGYSVSREKKESFPLTVTSAQKNPTAFYLCASSLRGTEYEQYFGPGTRLTVT.

On this clone: The CDR3 end lies 3 residues beyond the end of the read and is filled in from the germline J gene. This chain uses TRBV6-2 or TRBV6-3 with TRBJ1-1; 8 bases line up with TRBD1. V was clipped by 4 bases and J by 5 bases; unmatched bases: 9. Germline V gene sequence: CDR1 MNHEY, CDR2 SVGEGT. The CDR3 contains 15 residues. The part of the CDR3 DNA that was read is TGTGCCAGCAGTTCGACCGGGACAGGAACTACTGAA. It codes for CASSSTGTGTTE. The full CDR3 sequence reads CASSSTGTGTTEAFF.

With respect to this clone: The junction and the germline gene differ at one end; a read error may be behind it. The sequenced fragment ends 3 residues before the CDR3 boundary, so the rest is inferred from the germline J gene. The rearrangement links TRBV7-9 to TRBJ1-1; unclear D gene. CDR1 and CDR2 from the germline V gene are SEHNR and FQNEAQ (reference sequence). The CDR3 contains 13 residues. CDR3 residues: CANSSRPGTEAFF. Partial CDR3 DNA: TGTGCCAACAGCTCTCGTCCAGGCACTGAA.

Worth noting for this clone: The read terminates 3 residues before the CDR3 end, so the remaining end is supplied by the germline J gene. The gene calls are TRBV5-1 and TRBJ2-5; 10 bases line up with TRBD2. Germline CDR1 SGHRS, CDR2 YFSETQ. Trimming took 5 bases from V and 4 from J; bases not matched to a gene: 8. This CDR3 has 15 residues. The sequenced part of the CDR3 DNA is TGCGCCAGCAGTTTGAGCGGGACTAGCGTAGAGACC. Protein sequence: CASSLSGTSVET. The full-length CDR3 reads as CASSLSGTSVETQYF. Full variable domain (remainder filled in from reference TRBV5-1 and TRBJ2-5): KAGVTQTPRYLIKTRGQQVTLSCSPISGHRSVSWYQQTPGQGLQFLFEYFSETQRNKGNFPGRFSGRQFSNSRSEMNVSTLELGDSALYLCASSLSGTSVETQYFGPGTRLLVL.

A note on this clone: Sequencing ends 3 residues short of the CDR3 end; the germline J gene provides the rest. The chain employs TRBV3-1 (or the pseudogene TRBV3-2) and TRBJ2-1; maybe TRBD2 (5 bases). The ends were cut back, 4 bases at V and 0 bases at J, with 10 bases in the middle. The CDR3 contains 15 residues. Germline assignment: CDR1 LGHDT and CDR2 YNNKEL (reference sequence). Partial CDR3 DNA: TGTGCCAGCAGCCCGTTGACTAACTCCTACAATGAG. Translation: CASSPLTNSYNE. The CDR3 in full is CASSPLTNSYNEQFF.

Regarding this clone: The read halts 3 residues ahead of the CDR3 end, with the missing end drawn from the germline J gene. The V call is TRBV20-1, the J call TRBJ2-5; 9 bases fit TRBD2. Trimming cost V 2 bases and J 1 base; bases outside gene matches: 5. CDR3 length: 15 residues. Germline CDR1 reads DFQATT; CDR2 reads SNEGSKA (reference sequence). The sequenced CDR3 bases are TGCAGTGCTAGAATTCCAGCGGGAGGCCAAGAGACC. Translating it yields CSARIPAGGQET. The whole CDR3 protein reads CSARIPAGGQETQYF.

As regards this clone: The sequence runs out 3 residues before the end of the CDR3; the remainder is reconstructed from the germline J gene. In the same sample, other DNA sequences code for this CDR3. This chain links TRBV30 with TRBJ1-5; D remains ambiguous. Deletions cut 0 bases from V and 1 base from J, with 4 bases between. The CDR3 totals 13 residues. Germline V gene data show CDR1 as GTSNPN and CDR2 as SVGIG (reference sequence). Partial CDR3 DNA: TGTGCCTGGAGTGTACAGAGCAATCAGCCC. Protein: CAWSVQSNQP. The whole CDR3 is CAWSVQSNQPQHF. The entire variable domain, with the rest obtained from reference TRBV30 and TRBJ1-5, is as follows: SQTIHQWPATLVQPVGSPLSLECTVEGTSNPNLYWYRQAAGRGLQLLFYSVGIGQISSEVPQNLSASRPQDRQFILSSKKLLLSDSGFYLCAWSVQSNQPQHFGDGTRLSIL.

Turning to this clone: The CDR3 end is not reached by the read, which stops 3 residues before it; the germline J gene fills it in. V gene TRBV13 combines with J gene TRBJ1-3; a possible D gene is TRBD1 (5 bases). The germline CDR1 and CDR2 sequences are PRHDT and FYEKMQ (reference sequence). V was clipped by 6 bases and J by 3 bases, with 9 bases between them. This CDR3 spans 13 amino acids. CDR3 amino acids: CASSFQGGNTIYF. The CDR3 DNA, read in part, is TGTGCCAGCAGTTTTCAGGGTGGAAACACC.

In the case of this clone: The read is 3 residues too short to cover the CDR3 end, so that end is filled in from the germline J gene. The V and J genes are TRBV4-1 and TRBJ1-5; D ambiguous. The CDR3 is 15 amino acids. Trimming took 2 bases from V and 8 from J, leaving 16 bases between them. Germline values: CDR1 MGHRA, CDR2 YSYEKL. This chain's CDR3 is CASSQHRTAFEPQHF. The part of the CDR3 DNA that was read is TGCGCCAGCAGCCAACACAGAACCGCATTCGAGCCC.

In regard to this clone: Read data end 3 residues before the CDR3 end; the end is taken from the germline J gene. The rearrangement joins TRBV24-1 to TRBJ2-7; TRBD2 matches at 8 bases. Trimming removed 3 bases from V and 6 bases from J; junction bases left unmatched: 0. Germline V gives CDR1 KGHDR, CDR2 SFDVKD. The CDR3 has 12 amino acids. The CDR3 reads CATSDSGSEQYF. The sequenced part of the CDR3 DNA is TGTGCCACCAGTGATAGCGGGAGCGAG.

Concerning this clone itself: The CDR3 end is not reached by the read, which stops 3 residues before it; the germline J gene fills it in. This chain connects TRBV7-3 to TRBJ1-4; 7 bases fit TRBD1. Germline values: CDR1 SGHTA, CDR2 FQGTGA. The CDR3 sequence is 15 residues long. CDR3 bases read: TGTGCCAGCAGCTTGCTTACAGGGGCAAATTCACCA. It specifies CASSLLTGANSP. The full CDR3 sequence reads CASSLLTGANSPLFF.

As to this clone: Sequencing ends 3 residues short of the CDR3 end; the germline J gene provides the rest. The V and J genes are TRBV5-4 and TRBJ1-4; the D is unclear. This CDR3 has 15 amino acids. The V gene's germline CDR1 is SGHNT and CDR2 YYREEE (reference sequence). The CDR3 DNA, read in part, is TGTGCCAGCAGCTTAACAGATTCCTATAATTCACCA. The encoded protein is CASSLTDSYNSP. The entire CDR3 sequence reads CASSLTDSYNSPLFF.

Concerning this clone: The observed sequence ends 3 residues before the CDR3 terminus, with the missing tail filled in from the germline J gene. This rearrangement joins TRBV4-1 to TRBJ1-3, with D unresolved. Trimming removed 0 bases from V and 1 base from J, with 7 bases in between. This CDR3 region has 15 residues. The germline CDR1 and CDR2 sequences are MGHRA and YSYEKL. This CDR3 is CASSQEWASGNTIYF. Incomplete CDR3 DNA: TGCGCCAGCAGCCAAGAATGGGCTTCTGGAAACACC.

About this clone itself: The read ends 3 residues shy of where the CDR3 ends; the end is completed using the germline J gene. This chain uses TRBV27 with TRBJ1-5; 10 bases line up with TRBD1. V was clipped by 9 bases and J by 9 bases; unmatched bases: 5. This CDR3 is built from 12 residues. Germline V gene sequence: CDR1 MNHEY, CDR2 SMNVEV (reference sequence). The chain's CDR3 is CASKTGGSPQHF. The sequenced CDR3 bases are TGTGCCAGTAAGACAGGGGGCTCGCCC.

Comment on this clone: The read falls 3 residues short of the CDR3 end, and the missing part is taken from the germline J gene. J is TRBJ1-4 and V is TRBV5-1; D not certain. The germline CDR1 and CDR2 sequences are SGHRS and YFSETQ. Trimming pared 0 bases from V and 3 bases from J, leaving 9 bases between. The CDR3 contains 15 residues. This chain's CDR3 is CASSLVAGANEKLFF. The CDR3 bases that were read are TGCGCCAGCAGCTTGGTGGCAGGTGCTAATGAAAAA.

Note on this clone: With the read ending 3 residues before the CDR3 end, the germline J gene is used to fill in that end. The chain uses TRBV19 and TRBJ2-3; 9 nucleotides agree with TRBD1. CDR3 length: 16 amino acids. The V gene's germline CDR1 is LNHDA and CDR2 SQIVND (reference sequence). Partial CDR3 DNA: TGTGCCAGTAGTATAAGTGCACAGGGGGCCGGAGAGACG. Amino acids: CASSISAQGAGET. The whole CDR3 sequence reads CASSISAQGAGETQYF.

A word on this clone: The read gets to within 3 residues of the CDR3 end, and the germline J gene fills in the rest. J is TRBJ1-4 and V is TRBV11-2; 7 bases map to TRBD1. The CDR3 sequence is 14 residues long. Per the germline V gene, CDR1 is SGHAT and CDR2 is FQNNGV. The DNA read from the CDR3 is TGTGCCAGCAGCGCCCAGACAGGGCAATCACCA. This gives the protein CASSAQTGQSP. The full CDR3 protein is CASSAQTGQSPLFF.

A remark on this clone: The CDR3 goes on 3 residues after the read ends, and that part is filled in from the germline J gene. This chain links TRBV12-3 or TRBV12-4 with TRBJ2-3; 8 nucleotides agree with TRBD2. V was clipped by 6 bases and J by 8 bases; unmatched bases: 10. This CDR3 comprises 14 residues. CDR3 protein: CASSGGTREGTQYF. Partial CDR3 DNA: TGTGCCAGCAGCGGCGGGACTAGGGAAGGTACG.

Points on this clone: The CDR3 extends 3 residues past the end of the read, so its final part is completed from the germline J gene. The rearrangement uses TRBV20-1 and TRBJ1-2; 12 positions agree with TRBD1. The germline V gene encodes CDR1 DFQATT and CDR2 SNEGSKA (reference sequence). The length of the CDR3 is 14 residues. The sequenced part of the CDR3 DNA is TGCAGTGCTGCGCCGGGACAGGGGGCGCGAGGC. Its translation: CSAAPGQGARG. The full CDR3 is CSAAPGQGARGYTF.

Of note for this clone: The DNA ends 3 residues before the CDR3 does, and the rest of the CDR3 is filled in from the germline J gene. The V gene is TRBV5-5, the J gene TRBJ2-3; 13 bases map to TRBD2. CDR1 and CDR2 from the germline V gene are SGHKS and YYEKEE (reference sequence). V shed 3 bases, J shed 4 bases, and the junction held 2 bases outside the gene matches. The CDR3 is made up of 15 amino acids. The sequenced CDR3 bases are TGTGCCAGCAGCTGGACTAGCGGGGGCGCAGATACG. Encoded protein: CASSWTSGGADT. The complete CDR3 protein is CASSWTSGGADTQYF.

A remark on this clone: The read finishes 3 residues shy of the CDR3 end, and the germline J gene is used to complete it. The chain combines TRBV9 with TRBJ1-1, with D maybe TRBD1 (5 bases). The CDR3 totals 17 residues. V was shortened by 3 bases and J by 1 base, with 19 bases between the two germline ends. Germline V gives CDR1 SGDLS, CDR2 YYNGEE. CDR3 amino acids: CASSAGDYTGPNTEAFF. The part of the CDR3 DNA that was read is TGTGCCAGCAGCGCGGGGGATTACACAGGACCGAACACTGAA.

Concerning this clone: The read gets to within 3 residues of the CDR3 end, and the germline J gene fills in the rest. The V call is TRBV7-2, the J call TRBJ1-1; 8 nucleotides match TRBD1. Germline-derived CDR1 and CDR2 are SGHTA and FQGNSA. The CDR3 is made up of 14 amino acids. J lost 3 bases, V lost 2 bases, and 2 bases had no gene match. CDR3 DNA (partial): TGTGCCAGCAGCTTACCCAGGGGGCACACTGAA. It encodes CASSLPRGHTE. The entire CDR3 protein reads CASSLPRGHTEAFF.

As for this clone: The CDR3 end lies 3 residues beyond the end of the read and is filled in from the germline J gene. The chain uses TRBV2 and TRBJ2-7, with a possible D match to TRBD1 (6 bases). The CDR3 sequence is 14 residues long. V was shortened by 6 bases and J by 4 bases, with 16 bases between the two germline ends. Germline CDR1 SNHLY, CDR2 FYNNEI. CDR3 bases read: TGTGCCAGCAGGGCCCAGGGGACCCTATACGAG. Protein product: CASRAQGTLYE. The entire CDR3 is CASRAQGTLYEQYF.

As to this clone: Read coverage stops 3 residues before the CDR3 terminus; the germline J gene supplies the remainder. The chain is built from TRBV20-1 and TRBJ1-4; maybe TRBD1 (5 bases). With 7 bases removed from V and 0 bases from J, the gap between germline ends came to 6 bases. The CDR3 runs to 12 residues. Germline V gives CDR1 DFQATT, CDR2 SNEGSKA (reference sequence). The CDR3 here is CSGQSTNEKLFF. The part of the CDR3 DNA that was read is TGCAGTGGACAGTCAACTAATGAAAAA.

Comment on this clone: The read stops 3 residues short of the end of the CDR3; the missing end is completed from the germline J gene. V usage is TRBV24-1 and J usage is TRBJ2-7; 12 bases fit TRBD2. After removal of 4 bases from V and 0 bases from J, the junction contained 9 bases not matched to a gene. The CDR3 totals 18 residues. Per germline, CDR1 KGHDR and CDR2 SFDVKD. The chain's CDR3 is CATSDRGLAGLSSYEQYF. Partial CDR3 DNA: TGTGCCACCAGTGACCGGGGACTAGCGGGTCTGAGCTCCTACGAG.

On this clone: The read terminates 3 residues before the CDR3 end, so the remaining end is supplied by the germline J gene. This chain uses TRBV5-1 with TRBJ2-5; 10 bases match TRBD1. V trimming: 4 bases; J trimming: 2 bases; junction bases outside the gene matches: 8. The germline gives CDR1 SGHRS, CDR2 YFSETQ. This CDR3 is 16 amino acids long. This chain's CDR3 is CASSIRTGGYQETQYF. Incomplete CDR3 DNA: TGCGCCAGCAGCATTCGGACAGGGGGGTATCAAGAGACC.

Comment on this clone: With the read ending 3 residues before the CDR3 end, the germline J gene is used to fill in that end. V and J are TRBV20-1 and TRBJ2-1; maybe TRBD2 (7 bases). CDR1 is DFQATT, CDR2 SNEGSKA, per germline (reference sequence). The V and J ends lost 8 bases and 7 bases respectively, with 30 bases between them. The length of the CDR3 is 17 residues. The covered CDR3 bases are TGCAGTCCTCAGCTGGGGCCAGGGGAGGGAGGGCCTAATGAG. Its protein is CSPQLGPGEGGPNE. The full-length CDR3 reads as CSPQLGPGEGGPNEQFF.